What follows is one TCR beta chain and its context. The antigen remains unidentified. The missing conserved phenylalanine or tryptophan at the end of this CDR3 makes a read error likely. The data were taken from a study of CD8+CD57+ T cells in acquired aplastic anemia. General study results and limits: The CD8+CD57+ cells of patients were less diverse than their total CD4+ and CD8+ pools.

The CDR3 length is 15 residues. Trimming left V 6 bases short and J 4 bases short, with 13 bases between. CDR1 is SGHTA and CDR2 is FQGNSA in the germline V gene. For sequencing, patients were chosen who had shown expansion of CD8+CD57+ cells by flow cytometry. Profiles of TCR beta VDJ and CDR3 were generated from a genomic DNA template. TCRdb itself ran the reads through MiXCR, one entry per CDR3 protein. The table lists about 20,000 distinct CDR3 sequences, around 40% of them singletons. The sample comprised CD8+CD57+ T cells sorted from PBMCs. Indicated subset: bead-enriched CD8+CD57+ effector memory T cells from SAA patients. This TCR derives from a human donor with aplastic anemia. The chain combines TRBV7-2 with TRBJ1-6, with D maybe TRBD1 (6 bases). The CDR3 protein is CASRWEGGYNSPLHL. CDR3 coding DNA: TGTGCCAGCAGGTGGGAAGGGGGGTATAATTCACCCCTCCACCTT.